A single sample gave rise to the 2 T cell receptor beta chains below, sequenced in a study of OX40 agonist ivuxolimab in advanced cancers. TCRdb keeps only in-frame clones here, not all; method: immunoSEQ multiplex PCR. The data contain 30,000 to 40,000 clones, roughly nine tenths of them singletons. The sample here was CD4+ or CD8+ T cells sorted from blood, taken in a trial of the OX40 agonist ivuxolimab. All receptors derive from an adult with an advanced solid tumor such as melanoma, head and neck, liver or kidney cancer.

The chain links TRBV9 to TRBJ2-5; the D gene is possibly TRBD2 (6 bases). The CDR3 has 14 residues. Between the trimmed V and J ends, which lost 3 bases and 1 base, there was a span of 10 bases. CDR1 is SGDLS, CDR2 YYNGEE, per germline. CDR3 DNA: TGTGCCAGCAGCGGTCGGGACTCCCAAGAGACCCAGTACTTC. It specifies CASSGRDSQETQYF.

Regarding this clone: Other DNA sequences in the same sample also yield this CDR3. V is TRBV11-2 and J is TRBJ1-5; 10 nucleotides agree with TRBD1. This CDR3 is built from 15 residues. V lost 3 bases to trimming and J lost 3 bases; unmatched junction nucleotides: 2. Germline values: CDR1 SGHAT, CDR2 FQNNGV. CDR3 nucleotides: TGTGCCAGCAGCTTTGGGACAGGGGTCAATCAGCCCCAGCATTTT. Translating it yields CASSFGTGVNQPQHF.